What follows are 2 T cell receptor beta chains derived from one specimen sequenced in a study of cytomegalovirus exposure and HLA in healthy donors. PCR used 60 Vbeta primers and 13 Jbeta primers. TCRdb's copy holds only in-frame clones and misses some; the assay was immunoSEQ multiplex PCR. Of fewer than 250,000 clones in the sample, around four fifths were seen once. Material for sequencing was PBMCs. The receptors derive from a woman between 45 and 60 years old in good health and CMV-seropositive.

In DNA, the CDR3 is TGTGCCAGCTCACCACCTCTGGGACAGGGCTCCCATGGCTACACCTTC. The encoded protein is CASSPPLGQGSHGYTF. The rearrangement joins TRBV18 to TRBJ1-2; 9 bases map to TRBD1. This CDR3 region has 16 residues. The V gene end was trimmed by 0 bases and the J gene end by 6 bases; junction bases not matched to a gene: 8. The germline V gene has CDR1 KGHSH and CDR2 LQKENI.

As DNA, the CDR3 is TGTGCCTGGACTAGCGTGTCGTATAATGAGCAGTTCTTC. It codes for CAWTSVSYNEQFF. The chain uses TRBV30 and TRBJ2-1, with D possibly matching TRBD2 (6 bases). Germline values: CDR1 GTSNPN, CDR2 SVGIG (reference sequence). The CDR3 length is 13 residues. V lost 4 bases, J lost 7 bases, and 14 bases lay in between.